This TCR beta chain came from a study of cytomegalovirus exposure and HLA in healthy donors. About the study: Within the Caucasian-associated ancestry cluster were 65% to 85% of the approximately 400 genotyped donors.

PCR was performed using 60 Vbeta and 13 Jbeta primers. Profiling relied on immunoSEQ multiplex PCR, and the TCRdb table lists in-frame clones only, not all of them. This sample has 200,000 or so clones, with 84% found just once. Losses at the gene ends were 3 bases for V and 4 bases for J; bases not matched to a gene: 6. Looked up from germline, CDR1 is SEHNR and CDR2 is FQNEAQ (reference sequence). This CDR3 has 15 residues. The gene calls are TRBV7-9 and TRBJ1-5, with 7 bases lining up with TRBD1. The source of this sequence is a boy aged 10-17 years in good health and CMV-seronegative. Input material: PBMCs. CDR3 amino acids: CASSLGTDENQPQHF. The DNA of the CDR3 is TGTGCCAGCAGCTTGGGGACAGATGAAAATCAGCCCCAGCATTTT.